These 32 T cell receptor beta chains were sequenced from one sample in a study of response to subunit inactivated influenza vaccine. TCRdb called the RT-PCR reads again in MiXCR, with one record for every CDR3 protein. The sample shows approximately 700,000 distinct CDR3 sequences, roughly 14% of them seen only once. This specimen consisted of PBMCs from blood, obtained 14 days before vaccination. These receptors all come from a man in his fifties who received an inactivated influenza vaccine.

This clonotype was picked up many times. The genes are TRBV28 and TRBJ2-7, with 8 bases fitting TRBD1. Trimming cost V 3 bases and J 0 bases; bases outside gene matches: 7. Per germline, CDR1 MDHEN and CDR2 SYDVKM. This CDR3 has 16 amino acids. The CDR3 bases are TGTGCCAGCAGTTTTGGACAGGGCGGTACCTCCTACGAGCAGTACTTC. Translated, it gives CASSFGQGGTSYEQYF.

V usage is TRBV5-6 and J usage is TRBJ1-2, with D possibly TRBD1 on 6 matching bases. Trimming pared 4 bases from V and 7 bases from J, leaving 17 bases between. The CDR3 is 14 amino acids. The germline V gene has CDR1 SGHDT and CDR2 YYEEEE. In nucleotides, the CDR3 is TGTGCCAGCAGCCCACTAACAGGGTCGAGTGGCTACACCTTC. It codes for CASSPLTGSSGYTF.

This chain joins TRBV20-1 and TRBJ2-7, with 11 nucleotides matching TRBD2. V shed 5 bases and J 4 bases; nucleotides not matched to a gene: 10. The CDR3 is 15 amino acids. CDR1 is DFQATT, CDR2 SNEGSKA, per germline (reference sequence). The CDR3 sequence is CSAQRLAGYVYEQYF. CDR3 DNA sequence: TGCAGTGCTCAAAGACTAGCGGGATACGTATACGAGCAGTACTTC.

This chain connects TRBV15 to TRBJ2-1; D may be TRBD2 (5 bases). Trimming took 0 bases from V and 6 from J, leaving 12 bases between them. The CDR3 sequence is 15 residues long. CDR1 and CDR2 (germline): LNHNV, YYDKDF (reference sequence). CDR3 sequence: CATSRDWRRSNEQFF. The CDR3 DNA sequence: TGTGCCACCAGCAGAGATTGGAGGCGGAGCAATGAGCAGTTCTTC.

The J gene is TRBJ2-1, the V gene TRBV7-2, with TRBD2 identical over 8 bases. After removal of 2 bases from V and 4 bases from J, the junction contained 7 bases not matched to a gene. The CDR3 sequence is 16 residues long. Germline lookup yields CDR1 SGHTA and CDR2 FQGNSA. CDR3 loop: CASSLYGTRVYNEQFF. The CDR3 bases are TGTGCCAGCAGCTTATACGGGACTAGGGTGTACAATGAGCAGTTCTTC.

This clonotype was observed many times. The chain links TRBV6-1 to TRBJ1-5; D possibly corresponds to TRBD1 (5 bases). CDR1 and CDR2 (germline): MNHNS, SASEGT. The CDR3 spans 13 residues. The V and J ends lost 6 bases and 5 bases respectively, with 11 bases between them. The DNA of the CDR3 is TGTGCCAGCAGAAGAGACAGATATCAGCCCCAGCATTTT. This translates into CASRRDRYQPQHF.

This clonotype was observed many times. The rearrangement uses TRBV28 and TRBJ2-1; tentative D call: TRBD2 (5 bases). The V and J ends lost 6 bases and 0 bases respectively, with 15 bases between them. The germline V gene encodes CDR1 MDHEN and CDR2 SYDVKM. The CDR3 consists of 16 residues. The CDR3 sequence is CASRALTGSSYNEQFF. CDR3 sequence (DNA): TGTGCCAGCAGGGCCCTGACGGGGAGCTCCTACAATGAGCAGTTCTTC.

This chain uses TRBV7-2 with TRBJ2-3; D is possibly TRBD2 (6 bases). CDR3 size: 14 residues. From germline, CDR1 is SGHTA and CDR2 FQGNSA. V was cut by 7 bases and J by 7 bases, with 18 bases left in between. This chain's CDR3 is CASNGGGARHTQYF. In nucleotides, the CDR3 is TGTGCCAGCAACGGAGGAGGGGCCAGGCATACGCAGTATTTT.

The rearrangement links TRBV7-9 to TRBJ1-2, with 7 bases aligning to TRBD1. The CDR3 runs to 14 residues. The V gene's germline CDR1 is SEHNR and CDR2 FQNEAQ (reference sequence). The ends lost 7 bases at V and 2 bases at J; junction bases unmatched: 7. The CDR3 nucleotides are TGTGCCAGCACCTCGACAGGGACCAACTATGGCTACACCTTC. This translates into CASTSTGTNYGYTF.

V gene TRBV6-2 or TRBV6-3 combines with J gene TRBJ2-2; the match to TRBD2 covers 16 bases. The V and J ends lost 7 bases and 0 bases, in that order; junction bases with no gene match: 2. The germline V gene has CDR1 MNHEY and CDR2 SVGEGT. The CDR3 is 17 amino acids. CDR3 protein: CASTGTSGGANTGELFF. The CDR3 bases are TGTGCCAGCACCGGGACTAGCGGGGGGGCGAACACCGGGGAGCTGTTTTTT.

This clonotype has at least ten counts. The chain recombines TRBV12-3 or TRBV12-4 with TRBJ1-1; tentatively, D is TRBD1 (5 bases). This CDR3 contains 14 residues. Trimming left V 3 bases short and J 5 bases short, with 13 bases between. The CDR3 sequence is CASSLSFEGTEAFF. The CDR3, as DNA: TGTGCCAGCAGTTTGAGCTTTGAGGGGACTGAAGCTTTCTTT.

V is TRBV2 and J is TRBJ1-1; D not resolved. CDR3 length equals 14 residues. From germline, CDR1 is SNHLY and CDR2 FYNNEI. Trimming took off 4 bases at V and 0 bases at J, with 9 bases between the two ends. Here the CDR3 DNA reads TGTGCCAGCAGTGTTGGGCGGCTGAACACTGAAGCTTTCTTT. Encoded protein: CASSVGRLNTEAFF.

CDR3 residues: CASRRLAPNEQFF. The CDR3 DNA follows: TGTGCCAGCAGAAGACTAGCCCCCAATGAGCAGTTCTTC. The chain combines TRBV6-1 with TRBJ2-1, with 7 bases that match TRBD2. CDR3 length: 13 amino acids. Germline assignment: CDR1 MNHNS and CDR2 SASEGT. Germline trimming cut 6 bases from V and 6 bases from J; bases unmatched to any gene: 5.

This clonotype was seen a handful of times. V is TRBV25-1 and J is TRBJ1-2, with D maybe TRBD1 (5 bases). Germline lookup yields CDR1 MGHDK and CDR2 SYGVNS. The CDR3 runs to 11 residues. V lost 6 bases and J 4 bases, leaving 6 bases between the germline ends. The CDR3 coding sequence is TGTGCCAGCAGGACAGCCTATGGCTACACCTTC. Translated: CASRTAYGYTF.

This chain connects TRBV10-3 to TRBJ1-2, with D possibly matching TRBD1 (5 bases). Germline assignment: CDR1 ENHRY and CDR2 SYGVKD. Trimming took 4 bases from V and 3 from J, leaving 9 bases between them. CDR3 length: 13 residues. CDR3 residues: CAISVEGHYGYTF. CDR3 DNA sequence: TGTGCCATCAGTGTCGAGGGGCACTATGGCTACACCTTC.

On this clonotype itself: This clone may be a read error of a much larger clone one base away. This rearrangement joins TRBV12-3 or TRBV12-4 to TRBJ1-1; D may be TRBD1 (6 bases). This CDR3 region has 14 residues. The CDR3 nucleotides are TGTGGCAGCAGTTTACAGGGTTGGGGCACTGAAGCTTTCTTT. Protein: CGSSLQGWGTEAFF.

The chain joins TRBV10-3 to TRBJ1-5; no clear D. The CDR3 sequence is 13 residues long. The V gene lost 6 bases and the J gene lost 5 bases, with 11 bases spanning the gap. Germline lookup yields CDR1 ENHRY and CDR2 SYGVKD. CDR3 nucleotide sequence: TGTGCCATCAGCCGGGAAGAGTATCAGCCCCAGCATTTT. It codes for CAISREEYQPQHF.

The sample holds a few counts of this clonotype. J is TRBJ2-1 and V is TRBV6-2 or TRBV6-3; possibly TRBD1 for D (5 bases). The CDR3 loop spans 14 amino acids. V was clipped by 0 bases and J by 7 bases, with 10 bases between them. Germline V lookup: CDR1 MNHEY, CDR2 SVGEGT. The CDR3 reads CASSYSAGRNEQFF. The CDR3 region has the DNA TGTGCCAGCAGTTACTCGGCAGGGCGGAATGAGCAGTTCTTC.

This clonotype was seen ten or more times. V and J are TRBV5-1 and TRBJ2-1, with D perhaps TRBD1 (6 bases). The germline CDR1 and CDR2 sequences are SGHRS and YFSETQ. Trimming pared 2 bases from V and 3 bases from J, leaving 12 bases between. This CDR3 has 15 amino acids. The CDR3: CASSLLEGGYNEQFF. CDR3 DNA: TGCGCCAGCAGCTTATTAGAAGGGGGCTACAATGAGCAGTTCTTC.

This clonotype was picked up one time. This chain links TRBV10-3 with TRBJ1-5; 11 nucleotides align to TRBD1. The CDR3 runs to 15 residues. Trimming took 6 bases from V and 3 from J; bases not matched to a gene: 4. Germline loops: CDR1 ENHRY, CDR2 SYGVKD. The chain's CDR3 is CAISRGQGDNQPQHF. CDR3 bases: TGTGCCATCAGCAGGGGACAGGGGGACAATCAGCCCCAGCATTTT.

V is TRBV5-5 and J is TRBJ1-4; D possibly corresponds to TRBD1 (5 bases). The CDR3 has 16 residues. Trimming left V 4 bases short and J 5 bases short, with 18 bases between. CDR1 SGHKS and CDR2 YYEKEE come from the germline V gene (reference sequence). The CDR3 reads CASSTGERGINEKLFF. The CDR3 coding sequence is TGTGCCAGCAGCACCGGGGAACGGGGGATAAATGAAAAACTGTTTTTT.

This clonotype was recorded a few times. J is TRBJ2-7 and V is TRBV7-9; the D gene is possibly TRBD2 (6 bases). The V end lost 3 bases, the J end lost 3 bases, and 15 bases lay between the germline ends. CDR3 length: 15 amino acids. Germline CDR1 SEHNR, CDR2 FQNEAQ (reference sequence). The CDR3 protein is CASSLFYGGGYEQYF. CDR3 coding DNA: TGTGCCAGCAGCTTGTTTTACGGGGGAGGCTACGAGCAGTACTTC.

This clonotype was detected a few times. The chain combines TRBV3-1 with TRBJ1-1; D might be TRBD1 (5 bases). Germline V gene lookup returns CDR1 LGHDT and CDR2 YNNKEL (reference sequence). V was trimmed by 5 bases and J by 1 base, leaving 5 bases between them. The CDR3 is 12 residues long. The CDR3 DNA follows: TGTGCCAGCAGCGGACAGAACACTGAAGCTTTCTTT. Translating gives CASSGQNTEAFF.

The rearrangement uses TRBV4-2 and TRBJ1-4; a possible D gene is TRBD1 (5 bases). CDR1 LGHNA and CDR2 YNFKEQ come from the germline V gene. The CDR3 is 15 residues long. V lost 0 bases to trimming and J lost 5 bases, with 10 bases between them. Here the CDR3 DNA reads TGTGCCAGCAGCCAAGAATTCAGGGAAAATGAAAAACTGTTTTTT. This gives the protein CASSQEFRENEKLFF.

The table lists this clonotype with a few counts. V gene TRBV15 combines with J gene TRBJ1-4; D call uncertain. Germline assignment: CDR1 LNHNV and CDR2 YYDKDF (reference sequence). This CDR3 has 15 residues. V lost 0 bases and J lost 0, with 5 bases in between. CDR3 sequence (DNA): TGTGCCACCAGCAGAGATTTGGCAACTAATGAAAAACTGTTTTTT. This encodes CATSRDLATNEKLFF.

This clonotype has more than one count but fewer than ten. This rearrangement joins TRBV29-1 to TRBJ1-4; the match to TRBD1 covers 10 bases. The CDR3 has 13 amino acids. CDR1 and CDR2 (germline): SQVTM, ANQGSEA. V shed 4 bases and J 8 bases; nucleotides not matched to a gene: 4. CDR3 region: CSVGTGGGEKLFF. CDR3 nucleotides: TGCAGCGTTGGGACAGGGGGAGGGGAAAAACTGTTTTTT.

This chain's CDR3 is CASSYRTGGTEAFF. CDR3 nucleotide sequence: TGTGCCAGCAGTTACCGCACAGGGGGCACTGAAGCTTTCTTT. The rearrangement uses TRBV6-5 and TRBJ1-1; TRBD1 aligns across 8 bases. The germline CDR1 and CDR2 sequences are MNHEY and SVGAGI. V lost 2 bases to trimming and J lost 4 bases; unmatched junction nucleotides: 3. The CDR3 loop spans 14 amino acids.

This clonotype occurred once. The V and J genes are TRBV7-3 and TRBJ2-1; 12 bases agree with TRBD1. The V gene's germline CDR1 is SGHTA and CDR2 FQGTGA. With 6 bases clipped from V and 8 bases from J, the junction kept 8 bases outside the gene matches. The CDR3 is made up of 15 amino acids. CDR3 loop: CASRRSGQGAHEQFF. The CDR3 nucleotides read TGTGCCAGCAGACGATCGGGACAGGGGGCACATGAGCAGTTCTTC.

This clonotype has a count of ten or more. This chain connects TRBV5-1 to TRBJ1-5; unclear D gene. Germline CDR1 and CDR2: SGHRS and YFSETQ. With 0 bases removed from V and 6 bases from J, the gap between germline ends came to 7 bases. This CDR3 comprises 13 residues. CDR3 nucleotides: TGCGCCAGCAGCTTGGCTCCTAGTCAGCCCCAGCATTTT. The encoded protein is CASSLAPSQPQHF.

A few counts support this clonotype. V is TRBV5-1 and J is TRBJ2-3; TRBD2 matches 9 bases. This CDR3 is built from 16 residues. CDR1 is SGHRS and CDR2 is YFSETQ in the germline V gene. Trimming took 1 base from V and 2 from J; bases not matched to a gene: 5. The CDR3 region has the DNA TGCGCCAGCAGCTTGTTAGGACTAGCGTCCACAGATACGCAGTATTTT. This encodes CASSLLGLASTDTQYF.

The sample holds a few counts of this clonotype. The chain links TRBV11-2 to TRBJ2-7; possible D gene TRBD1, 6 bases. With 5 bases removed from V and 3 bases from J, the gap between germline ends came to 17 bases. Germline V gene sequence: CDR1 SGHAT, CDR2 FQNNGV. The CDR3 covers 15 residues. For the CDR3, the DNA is TGTGCCAGCAGCCCCCCGGGACATAGGATCTACGAGCAGTACTTC. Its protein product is CASSPPGHRIYEQYF. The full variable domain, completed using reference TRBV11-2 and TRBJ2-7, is EAGVAQSPRYKIIEKRQSVAFWCNPISGHATLYWYQQILGQGPKLLIQFQNNGVVDDSQLPKDRFSAERLKGVDSTLKIQPAKLEDSAVYLCASSPPGHRIYEQYFGPGTRLTVT.

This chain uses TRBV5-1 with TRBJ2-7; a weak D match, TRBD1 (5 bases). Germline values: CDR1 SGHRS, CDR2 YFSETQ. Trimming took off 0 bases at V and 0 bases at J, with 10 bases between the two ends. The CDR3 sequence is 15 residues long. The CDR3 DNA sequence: TGCGCCAGCAGCTTGGAAGGACACAGCTCCTACGAGCAGTACTTC. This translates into CASSLEGHSSYEQYF.